Listed below are T cell receptor beta chains from one sample, sequenced in a study of OX40 agonist ivuxolimab in advanced cancers. The data were produced by immunoSEQ multiplex PCR, yet TCRdb's version contains in-frame clones alone and is incomplete. The sample has tens of thousands of clones, 87% seen once. Source: CD4+ or CD8+ T cells sorted from blood, taken in a trial of the OX40 agonist ivuxolimab. These receptors came from an adult with an advanced solid tumor such as melanoma, head and neck, liver or kidney cancer. Both conserved end residues are part of each CDR3. Fields, in order: J gene, D gene, V gene, clone size, CDR3 DNA, CDR3 protein. A D gene is named only where the DNA matches it firmly. Expanded clones get a size class; other rows say once, few or many, or leave the size out.

>TRBJ1-2|-|TRBV9|-
TGTGCCAGCAGCGTAGGTCAATCAATGGGGTATGGCTACACCTTC
CASSVGQSMGYGYTF
>TRBJ2-1|TRBD2|TRBV15|-
TGTGCCACCAGCAGAGATCGAGCGGGAGGGGGGCGTAATGAGCAGTTCTTC
CATSRDRAGGGRNEQFF
>TRBJ2-1|TRBD1|TRBV6-4|-
TGTGCCAGCAGCCAACAGGGGAGCTCCTACAATGAGCAGTTCTTC
CASSQQGSSYNEQFF
>TRBJ2-1|-|TRBV6-1|-
TGTGCCAGCAGTGAAGAGGCTGAGTCCTACAATGAGCAGTTCTTC
CASSEEAESYNEQFF
>TRBJ2-3|-|TRBV5-1|-
TGCGCCAGCAGCTTGGCCACGGGTAGCACAGATACGCAGTATTTT
CASSLATGSTDTQYF
>TRBJ1-2|-|TRBV5-6|once
TGTGCCAGCAGCTCGGATAGCTATGGCTACACCTTC
CASSSDSYGYTF
>TRBJ2-1|TRBD1|TRBV18|-
TGTGCCAGCTCACCACCGAGGGGACAGGGACAACAAAATGAGCAGTTCTTC
CASSPPRGQGQQNEQFF
>TRBJ1-2|-|TRBV6-1|few
TGTGCCAGCAGTCCTACAGGGACGGGTGGCTACACCTTC
CASSPTGTGGYTF
>TRBJ1-5|TRBD1|TRBV5-6|-
TGTGCCAGCAGCCTGGACAGGGGGAATCAGCCCCAGCATTTT
CASSLDRGNQPQHF
>TRBJ2-1|-|TRBV5-1|-
TGCGCCAGCAGCAAAGAAACGGGACGCCACAATGAGCAGTTCTTC
CASSKETGRHNEQFF
>TRBJ1-6|-|TRBV5-4|-
TGTGCCAGCAGAGGACAGAATAATTCACCCCTCCACTTT
CASRGQNNSPLHF
>TRBJ1-5|-|TRBV2|-
TGTGCCAGCAGTAAGGAACAGACCAATCAGCCCCAGCATTTT
CASSKEQTNQPQHF
>TRBJ2-1|-|TRBV10-3|-
TGTGCCACCGGGGAAGCCTACAATGAGCAGTTCTTC
CATGEAYNEQFF
>TRBJ1-2|-|TRBV29-1|-
TGCAGCGCTCGGACAGTTCTCTATGGCTACACCTTC
CSARTVLYGYTF
>TRBJ2-7|-|TRBV7-9|-
TGTGCCAGCAGCTTAGGGCAGGGAAACGAGCAGTACTTC
CASSLGQGNEQYF
>TRBJ2-2|TRBD2|TRBV7-7|-
TGTGCCAGCAGCTCCTCAGCTAGCGGGAGACGCACCGGGGAGCTGTTTTTT
CASSSSASGRRTGELFF
>TRBJ1-2|TRBD1|TRBV5-1|few
TGCGCCAGCAGACCCCCGGGACAGGCGAACTATGGCTACACCTTC
CASRPPGQANYGYTF
>TRBJ2-3|-|TRBV11-2|-
TGTGCCAGCAGCCCGAGACCCTTCACAGATACGCAGTATTTT
CASSPRPFTDTQYF
>TRBJ2-7|TRBD1|TRBV25-1|-
TGTGCCAGCACTATCCGGACAGGGGCATCCTACGAGCAGTACTTC
CASTIRTGASYEQYF
>TRBJ2-5|TRBD1|TRBV27|-
TGTGCCAGCAGCAGGAATGACAGGGGAAGGGAGACCCAGTACTTC
CASSRNDRGRETQYF
>TRBJ2-7|TRBD1|TRBV2|once
TGTGCCAGCAGCCGACAGGGGGGTCCCTACGAGCAGTACTTC
CASSRQGGPYEQYF
>TRBJ2-4|-|TRBV2|-
TGTGCCAGCGTGAAGGCCAAAAACATTCAGTACTTC
CASVKAKNIQYF
>TRBJ1-1|-|TRBV18|-
TGTGCCAGCTCACCGGGGCGGGCTGAAGCTTTCTTT
CASSPGRAEAFF
>TRBJ1-1|-|TRBV10-2|-
TGCGCCAGCAGCAAGGGTTTCACTATGAACACTGAAGCTTTCTTT
CASSKGFTMNTEAFF
>TRBJ2-2|-|TRBV11-2|-
TGTGCCAGCAGCTTAATAGGGGAGCTGTTTTTT
CASSLIGELFF
>TRBJ2-7|-|TRBV11-3|once
TGTGCCAGCAGCTTAGGAAGGGGATACGGCGAGCAGTACTTC
CASSLGRGYGEQYF
>TRBJ2-5|TRBD2|TRBV9|-
TGTGCCAGCAGCCCACTCCGGCGGGGGGTCCAAGAGACCCAGTACTTC
CASSPLRRGVQETQYF
>TRBJ2-3|TRBD1|TRBV4-1|-
TGCGCCAGCAGCCAAGATAGGGGGCTCGGCACAGATACGCAGTATTTT
CASSQDRGLGTDTQYF
>TRBJ2-5|-|TRBV18|-
TGTGCCAGCTCGTCAAACCGGGGTGCGGAGACCCAGTACTTC
CASSSNRGAETQYF
>TRBJ1-1|-|TRBV7-6|-
TGTGCCAGCAGCTTAGGGACAAACACTGAAGCTTTCTTT
CASSLGTNTEAFF
>TRBJ1-4|-|TRBV29-1|few
TGCAGCGGGACAGTTAATGAAAAACTGTTTTTT
CSGTVNEKLFF
>TRBJ1-2|TRBD1|TRBV4-1|-
TGCGCCAGCAGCCTCTATACCGGGACAGGGGGCTTTGGCTACACCTTC
CASSLYTGTGGFGYTF
>TRBJ2-6|TRBD1|TRBV7-2|-
TGTGCCAGCAGCTTAGAACAGGGGATGGCCAACGTCCTGACTTTC
CASSLEQGMANVLTF
>TRBJ1-4|-|TRBV9|-
TGTGCCAGCAGCGTAGATGTGACGGTCGCTAATGAAAAACTGTTTTTT
CASSVDVTVANEKLFF
>TRBJ2-5|-|TRBV6-1|-
TGTGCCAGCAGCCGCGGGACTGCAAAAGAGACCCAGTACTTC
CASSRGTAKETQYF
>TRBJ2-1|-|TRBV9|once
TGTGCCAGCAGCCCCCGGGGGGCATCGGGGGAGCAGTTCTTC
CASSPRGASGEQFF
>TRBJ2-6|-|TRBV6-5|-
TGTGCCAGCAGTCGGACAGCTGGGGCCAACGTCCTGACTTTC
CASSRTAGANVLTF
>TRBJ2-1|TRBD2|TRBV5-4|-
TGTGCCAGCAGCGGTAGCGGGGGGAACTCCTACAATGAGCAGTTCTTC
CASSGSGGNSYNEQFF
>TRBJ2-3|-|TRBV4-1|-
TGCGCCAGCAGCCAAGTTGTGGCAGCGAGTACGCAGTATTTT
CASSQVVAASTQYF
>TRBJ2-2|-|TRBV4-2|-
TGTGCCAGCAGCCAAACCGTCGAGACCGGGGAGCTGTTTTTT
CASSQTVETGELFF
>TRBJ2-2|-|TRBV18|-
TGTGCCAGCTCTATCGGAGGGACAGAGAACACCGGGGAGCTGTTTTTT
CASSIGGTENTGELFF
>TRBJ1-2|-|TRBV2|-
TGTGCCAGCAGTTCACAGGGTAGGAACTATGGCTACACCTTC
CASSSQGRNYGYTF
>TRBJ2-7|TRBD2|TRBV2|few
TGTGCCAGCCGGTTGTTAGCGGGAGCTCCCTACGAGCAGTACTTC
CASRLLAGAPYEQYF
>TRBJ2-5|-|TRBV6-1|few
TGTGCCAGCAGTGAGGGTTCGGGGGAGTGGGAGACCCAGTACTTC
CASSEGSGEWETQYF
>TRBJ2-7|-|TRBV2|-
TGTGCCAGCAGCACCTCTGACAGTTACGAGCAGTACTTC
CASSTSDSYEQYF
>TRBJ1-2|-|TRBV29-1|-
TGCAGCGTTGAAGTGCAGGCCTATGGCTACACCTTC
CSVEVQAYGYTF
>TRBJ1-2|-|TRBV18|-
TGTGCCAGCTCACCACCGGCTTGGGCCCTCTATGGCTACACCTTC
CASSPPAWALYGYTF